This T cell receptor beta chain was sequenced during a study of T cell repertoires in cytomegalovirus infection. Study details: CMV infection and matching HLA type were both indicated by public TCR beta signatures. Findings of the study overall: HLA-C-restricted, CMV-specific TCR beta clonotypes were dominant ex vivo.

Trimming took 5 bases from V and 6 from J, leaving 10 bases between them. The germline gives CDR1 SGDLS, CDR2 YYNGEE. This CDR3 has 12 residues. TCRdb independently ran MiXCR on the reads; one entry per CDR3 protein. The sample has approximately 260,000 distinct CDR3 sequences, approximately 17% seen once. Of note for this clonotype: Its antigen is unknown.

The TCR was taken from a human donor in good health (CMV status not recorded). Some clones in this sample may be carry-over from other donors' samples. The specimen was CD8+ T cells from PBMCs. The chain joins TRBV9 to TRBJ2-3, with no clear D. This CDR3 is CASSEGADTQYF. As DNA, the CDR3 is TGTGCCAGCAGTGAAGGAGCGGATACGCAGTATTTT.